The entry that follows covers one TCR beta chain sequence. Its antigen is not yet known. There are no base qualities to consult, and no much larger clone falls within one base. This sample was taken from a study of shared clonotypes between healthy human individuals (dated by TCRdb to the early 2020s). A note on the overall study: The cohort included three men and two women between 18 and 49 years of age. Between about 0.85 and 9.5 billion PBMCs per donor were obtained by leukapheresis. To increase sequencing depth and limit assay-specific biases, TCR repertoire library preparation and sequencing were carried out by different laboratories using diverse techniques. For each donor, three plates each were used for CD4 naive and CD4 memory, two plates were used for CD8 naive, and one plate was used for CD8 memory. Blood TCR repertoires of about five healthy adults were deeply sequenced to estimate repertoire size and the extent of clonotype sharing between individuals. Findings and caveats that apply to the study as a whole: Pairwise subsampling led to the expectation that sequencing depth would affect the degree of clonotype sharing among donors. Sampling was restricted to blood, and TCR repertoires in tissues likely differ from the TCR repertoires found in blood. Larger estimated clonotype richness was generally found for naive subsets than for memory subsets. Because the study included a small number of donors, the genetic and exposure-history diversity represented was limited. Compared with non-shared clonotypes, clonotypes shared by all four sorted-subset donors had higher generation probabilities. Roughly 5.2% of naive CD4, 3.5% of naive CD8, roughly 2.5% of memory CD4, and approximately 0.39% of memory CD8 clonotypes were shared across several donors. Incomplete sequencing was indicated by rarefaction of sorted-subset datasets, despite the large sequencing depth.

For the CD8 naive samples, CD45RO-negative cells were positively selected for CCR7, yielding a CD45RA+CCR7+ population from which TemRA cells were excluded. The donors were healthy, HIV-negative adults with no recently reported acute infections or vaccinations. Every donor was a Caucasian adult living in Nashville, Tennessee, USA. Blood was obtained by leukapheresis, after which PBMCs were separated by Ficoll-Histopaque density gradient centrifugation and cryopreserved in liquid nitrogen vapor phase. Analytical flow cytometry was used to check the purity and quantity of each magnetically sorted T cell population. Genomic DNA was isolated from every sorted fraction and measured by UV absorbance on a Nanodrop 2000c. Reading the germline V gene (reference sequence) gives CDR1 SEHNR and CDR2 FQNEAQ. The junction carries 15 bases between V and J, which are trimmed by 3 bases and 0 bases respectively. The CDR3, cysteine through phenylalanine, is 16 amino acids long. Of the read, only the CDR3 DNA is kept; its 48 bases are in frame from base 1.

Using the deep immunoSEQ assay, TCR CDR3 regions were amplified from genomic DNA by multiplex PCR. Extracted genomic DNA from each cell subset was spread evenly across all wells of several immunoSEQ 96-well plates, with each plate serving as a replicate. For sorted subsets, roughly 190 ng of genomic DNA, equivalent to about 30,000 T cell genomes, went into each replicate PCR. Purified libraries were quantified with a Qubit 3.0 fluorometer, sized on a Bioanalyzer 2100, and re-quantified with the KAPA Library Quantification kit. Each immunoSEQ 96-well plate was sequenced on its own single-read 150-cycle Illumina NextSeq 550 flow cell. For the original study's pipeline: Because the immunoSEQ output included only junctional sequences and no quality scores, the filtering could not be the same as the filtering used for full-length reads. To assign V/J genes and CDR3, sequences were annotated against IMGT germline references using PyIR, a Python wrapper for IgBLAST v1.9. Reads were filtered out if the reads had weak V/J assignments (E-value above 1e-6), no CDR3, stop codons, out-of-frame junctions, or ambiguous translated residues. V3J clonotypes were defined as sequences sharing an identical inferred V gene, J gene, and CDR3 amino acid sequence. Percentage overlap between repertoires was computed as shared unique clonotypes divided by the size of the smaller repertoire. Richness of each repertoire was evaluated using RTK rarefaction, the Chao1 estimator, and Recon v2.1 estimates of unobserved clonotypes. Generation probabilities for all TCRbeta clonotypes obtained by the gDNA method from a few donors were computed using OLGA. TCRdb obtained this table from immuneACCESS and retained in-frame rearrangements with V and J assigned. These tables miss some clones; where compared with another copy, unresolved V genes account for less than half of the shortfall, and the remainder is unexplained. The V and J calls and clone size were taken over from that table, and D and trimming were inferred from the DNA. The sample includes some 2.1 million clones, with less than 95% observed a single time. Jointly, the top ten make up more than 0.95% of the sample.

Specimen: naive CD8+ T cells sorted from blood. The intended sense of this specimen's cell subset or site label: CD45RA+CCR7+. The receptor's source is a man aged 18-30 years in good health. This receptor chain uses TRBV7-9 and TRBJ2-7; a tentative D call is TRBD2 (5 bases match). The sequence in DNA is TGTGCCAGCAGCTTTCACCCAGCGGCGAGCTCCTACGAGCAGTACTTC. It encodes CASSFHPAASSYEQYF.